Following are 16 T cell receptor beta chains from one sample sequenced in a study of T cells in Graves' hyperthyroidism and ophthalmopathy (dated by TCRdb to the late 2010s). Libraries were built with multiplex PCR. Sequencing relied on an Illumina HiSeq 2000. The TCR beta CDR3 regions were amplified from the RNA transcripts. The TCR CDR3 was subjected to a first round of RT-PCR using the HTBI primer set and the Qiagen OneStep RT-PCR kit. In TCRdb, the public reads were trimmed at Q25 with fastp and aligned with MiXCR, with productive beta chains retained. Rows are unified per CDR3 protein, each entry keeping the most common DNA and genes. The sample contains a few hundred thousand distinct CDR3 sequences, around 13% of them found a single time. 9.2% of the sample goes to the ten largest clones. The sequencing sample was made of blood. Receptor source: a woman under 30 with Graves' hyperthyroidism.

As for this clonotype: A much larger clone lies a single base off, so this may be a read error. The chain joins TRBV24-1 to TRBJ1-1, with TRBD1 matching over 8 bases. Germline V lookup: CDR1 KGHDR, CDR2 SFDVKD. V trimming: 8 bases; J trimming: 6 bases; junction bases outside the gene matches: 13. This CDR3 is built from 15 residues. The CDR3 region is CATIDEGTGGSEAFF. CDR3 nucleotides: TGTGCCACCATTGACGAGGGGACAGGAGGATCTGAAGCTTTCTTT.

This clonotype has at least ten counts. Here the CDR3 DNA reads TGTGCCAGCTCGGAGTACCTCCGCCCCGAAGCTTTCTTT. As protein: CASSEYLRPEAFF. The rearrangement joins TRBV18 to TRBJ1-1; D gene ambiguous. CDR3 size: 13 residues. V lost 6 bases to trimming and J lost 8 bases, with 16 bases between them. From germline, CDR1 is KGHSH and CDR2 LQKENI.

The chain employs TRBV18 and TRBJ2-1; tentatively, D is TRBD1 (6 bases). The CDR3 has 15 residues. V lost 2 bases and J lost 4, with 12 bases in between. The germline CDR1 and CDR2 sequences are KGHSH and LQKENI. CDR3 residues: CASSPSQGRYNEQFF. CDR3 coding DNA: TGTGCCAGCTCACCATCCCAGGGGCGTTACAATGAGCAGTTCTTC.

This clonotype occurred many times. The CDR3 region is CATSDGREETQYF. CDR3 in DNA: TGTGCCACCAGTGATGGCAGGGAAGAGACCCAGTACTTC. The rearrangement uses TRBV24-1 and TRBJ2-5, with D possibly TRBD1 on 5 matching bases. Germline V lookup: CDR1 KGHDR, CDR2 SFDVKD. V was shortened by 3 bases and J by 3 bases, with 7 bases between the two germline ends. This CDR3 comprises 13 residues.

This clonotype has a handful of counts. The V and J genes are TRBV15 and TRBJ2-1; D is undetermined. Germline assignment: CDR1 LNHNV and CDR2 YYDKDF (reference sequence). V was shortened by 0 bases and J by 8 bases, with 11 bases between the two germline ends. The CDR3 covers 14 residues. As DNA, the CDR3 is TGTGCCACCAGCAGAGATAAGTTCTCGGATGAGCAGTTCTTC. This encodes CATSRDKFSDEQFF.

There are a few counts of this clonotype. This may arise from a read error, as a much more abundant clone is one base away. The rearrangement links TRBV7-8 to TRBJ1-1; D remains unclear. This CDR3 spans 13 amino acids. Germline CDR1 is SGHVS and CDR2 is FQNEAQ. The CDR3 sequence is CASSLVKHTEASF. CDR3 DNA sequence: TGTGCCAGCAGCTTAGTGAAGCACACTGAAGCTTCCTTT.

For this clonotype: A read error may be the cause here, since a much bigger clone is one base away. The V call is TRBV2, the J call TRBJ2-7; D may be TRBD2 (6 bases). The CDR3 loop spans 13 amino acids. CDR1 is SNHLY, CDR2 FYNNEI, per germline. Trimming pared 6 bases from V and 5 bases from J, leaving 14 bases between. The CDR3 bases are TGTGCCAGCAGAGTCGGGACTTTCAACGAGCAGTACTTC. Protein: CASRVGTFNEQYF.

This clonotype was observed at least ten times. V is TRBV27 and J is TRBJ1-2; D is unresolved. The CDR3 contains 15 residues. Between the trimmed V and J ends, which lost 5 bases and 6 bases, there was a span of 19 bases. The germline gives CDR1 MNHEY, CDR2 SMNVEV (reference sequence). The CDR3 loop is CASSPRTPELDGYTF. CDR3 sequence (DNA): TGTGCCAGCAGTCCTAGAACACCCGAACTTGATGGCTACACCTTC.

This clonotype was observed a handful of times. This chain uses TRBV9 with TRBJ2-4; no reliable D call. This CDR3 comprises 14 residues. Trimming pared 0 bases from V and 0 bases from J, leaving 4 bases between. Germline CDR1 and CDR2: SGDLS and YYNGEE. CDR3 in amino acids: CASSVGLAKNIQYF. CDR3 nucleotide sequence: TGTGCCAGCAGCGTAGGGCTAGCCAAAAACATTCAGTACTTC.

On this clonotype: At one of its ends the junction is not consistent with the germline gene, which may arise from a read error. The chain is built from TRBV11-2 and TRBJ2-1; no clear D. The CDR3 sequence is 13 residues long. Germline V CDR1 and CDR2: SGHAT, FQNNGV. The CDR3 spells CASSLEAYNEQVF. CDR3 in DNA: TGTGCCAGCAGCTTAGAGGCCTACAATGAGCAGGTCTTC.

The sample holds many counts of this clonotype. The gene calls are TRBV20-1 and TRBJ1-6, with 9 nucleotides matching TRBD1. V was pared by 3 bases and J by 9 bases, with 9 bases of the junction left unmatched. Germline V gene sequence: CDR1 DFQATT, CDR2 SNEGSKA (reference sequence). The CDR3 spans 15 residues. CDR3 sequence: CSASPPGQGGSPLHF. CDR3 nucleotides: TGCAGTGCTAGTCCACCGGGACAGGGCGGTTCACCCCTCCACTTT.

This clonotype was recorded a few times. This sequence joins TRBV4-2 and TRBJ2-7; a possible D gene is TRBD1 (6 bases). The CDR3 loop spans 15 amino acids. CDR1 is LGHNA and CDR2 is YNFKEQ in the germline V gene. The V end was cut by 1 base, the J end by 4 bases, with 14 bases between. CDR3 sequence: CASSQVEGEGYEQYF. CDR3 DNA: TGTGCCAGCAGCCAAGTAGAGGGGGAAGGGTACGAGCAGTACTTC.

The sample holds many counts of this clonotype. V usage is TRBV28 and J usage is TRBJ1-2, with D maybe TRBD1 (5 bases). The CDR3 has 14 residues. Trimming took off 6 bases at V and 4 bases at J, with 15 bases between the two ends. CDR1 is MDHEN, CDR2 SYDVKM, per germline. For the CDR3, the DNA is TGTGCCAGCAGGTGGGGGACGCAAGGCTATGGCTACACCTTC. Translating it yields CASRWGTQGYGYTF.

This clonotype was picked up a small number of times. This rearrangement joins TRBV18 to TRBJ2-1, with D perhaps TRBD1 (6 bases). In germline, CDR1 is KGHSH, CDR2 LQKENI. The CDR3 is 14 residues long. Deletions cut 5 bases from V and 7 bases from J, with 15 bases between. The CDR3, as DNA: TGTGCCAGCTCATCGATCAGGGGCAGTAATGAGCAGTTCTTC. It codes for CASSSIRGSNEQFF.

This clonotype was seen repeatedly, ten times or more. The chain joins TRBV11-2 to TRBJ2-7; 7 nucleotides line up with TRBD2. CDR1 is SGHAT, CDR2 FQNNGV, per germline. V gave up 5 bases and J gave up 2 bases; unmatched junction bases: 21. The CDR3 spans 19 residues. The CDR3 region has the DNA TGTGCCAGCAGCCTCCTTCGCCACCCTCCGGGACTAAGTACCTACGAGCAGTACTTC. Translation gives CASSLLRHPPGLSTYEQYF.

This clonotype was detected many times. The CDR3 reads CASSLSFATNEKLFF. The CDR3 DNA follows: TGTGCCAGCAGTTTAAGTTTCGCAACTAATGAAAAACTGTTTTTT. V gene TRBV12-3 or TRBV12-4 combines with J gene TRBJ1-4, with D uncertain. V was cut by 2 bases and J by 0 bases, with 7 bases left in between. This CDR3 contains 15 residues.